One and the same sample provided the 5 T cell receptor beta chains below, sequenced in a study of blood T cell repertoires in COVID-19. Libraries were prepared by immunoSEQ multiplex PCR; TCRdb keeps only in-frame clonotypes and omits some of them. The sample carries some 200,000 clones, about 85% recorded once. Input material: peripheral blood. The receptors shown here come from a woman at least 80 years old with active or convalescent COVID-19.

The chain joins TRBV21-1 to TRBJ2-5; the tabulated D call, TRBD1, remains unverified against the DNA. TRBV21-1 is assigned pseudogene status. The CDR3 runs to 15 residues. The CDR3 spells CASSPQDRGRETQYF. CDR3 sequence (DNA): TGTGCCAGCAGCCCCCAGGACAGGGGGAGAGAGACCCAGTACTTC.

In regard to this clone: Other DNA sequences in this sample translate to the same CDR3. The chain joins TRBV7-8 to TRBJ2-5, with 7 nucleotides matching TRBD1. The J segment lost 1 base and the V segment lost 5 bases, leaving 4 bases of the junction unmatched. The CDR3 is 14 residues long. Germline V gene data show CDR1 as SGHVS and CDR2 as FQNEAQ. CDR3 DNA sequence: TGTGCCAGCAGCCTGGGGACAGTCCAAGAGACCCAGTACTTC. Amino acid sequence: CASSLGTVQETQYF.

The CDR3 DNA reads TGTGCCAGCTCAAACGGACAGGGAACTGGAAACACCATATATTTT. Protein: CASSNGQGTGNTIYF. This chain joins TRBV18 and TRBJ1-3; 8 positions agree with TRBD1. The V gene's germline CDR1 is KGHSH and CDR2 LQKENI. V shed 5 bases, J shed 2 bases, and the junction held 5 bases outside the gene matches. The CDR3 length is 15 residues.

The CDR3 DNA follows: TGCGCCAGCAGCCAAGAAATCGGGTCCGCTGAAGCTTTCTTT. It codes for CASSQEIGSAEAFF. The genes are TRBV4-3 and TRBJ1-1; D uncertain. The CDR3 has 14 amino acids. Germline V gene data show CDR1 as LGHNA and CDR2 as YSLEER. Trimming removed 0 bases at V and 6 bases at J, with 11 bases between.

This chain uses TRBV6-2 or TRBV6-3 with TRBJ1-1; TRBD1 agrees at 7 bases. Germline CDR1 and CDR2: MNHEY and SVGEGT. The J segment lost 5 bases and the V segment lost 2 bases, leaving 17 bases of the junction unmatched. This CDR3 is built from 18 residues. The CDR3 DNA follows: TGTGCCAGCAGTTACCCTCCAAATTACAGGGGCAGAAAGACTGAAGCTTTCTTT. It yields the protein CASSYPPNYRGRKTEAFF.